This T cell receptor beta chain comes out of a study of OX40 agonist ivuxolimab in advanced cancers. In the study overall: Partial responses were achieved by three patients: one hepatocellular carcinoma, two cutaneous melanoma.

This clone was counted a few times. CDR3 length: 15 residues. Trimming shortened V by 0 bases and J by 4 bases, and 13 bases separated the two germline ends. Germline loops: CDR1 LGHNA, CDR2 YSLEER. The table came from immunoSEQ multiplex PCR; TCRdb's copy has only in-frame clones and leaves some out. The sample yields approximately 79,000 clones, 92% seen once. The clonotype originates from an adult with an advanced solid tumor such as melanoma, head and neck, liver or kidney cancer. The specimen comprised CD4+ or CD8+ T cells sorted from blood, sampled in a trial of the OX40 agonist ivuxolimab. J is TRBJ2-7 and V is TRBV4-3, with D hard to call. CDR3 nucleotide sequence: TGCGCCAGCAGCCAAGATCGCGCAGCCCGATACGAGCAGTACTTC. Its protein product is CASSQDRAARYEQYF.